Below are 32 T cell receptor beta chains sequenced from a single sample in a study of blood T cell repertoires in COVID-19. Profiling relied on immunoSEQ multiplex PCR, and the TCRdb table lists in-frame clones only, not all of them. Altogether some 250,000 clones are present, roughly 76% being singletons, with the ten largest covering 6.5% to 8.5%. Input material: peripheral blood. The receptors were gathered from a woman aged 80 or older with COVID-19, enrolled during active disease.

The chain carries TRBV12-5 and TRBJ2-1; 9 positions agree with TRBD1. CDR1 LGHNT and CDR2 FRNRAP come from the germline V gene. The trim removed 1 base at V and 9 bases at J, leaving 4 bases unmatched. CDR3 size: 14 residues. Here the CDR3 DNA reads TGTGCTAGTGGTTTGGGGGACAGGGTGACTGAGCAGTTCTTC. Its protein is CASGLGDRVTEQFF.

This clone was detected once. This chain connects TRBV30 to TRBJ1-6, with a possible D match to TRBD1 (5 bases). Trimming took off 5 bases at V and 6 bases at J, with 11 bases between the two ends. Germline V gives CDR1 GTSNPN, CDR2 SVGIG (reference sequence). This CDR3 comprises 13 residues. The CDR3 spells CAWQSQGNSPLHF. CDR3 nucleotide sequence: TGTGCCTGGCAATCTCAGGGTAATTCACCCCTCCACTTT.

This clone occurred a few times. Its ends do not fully match the called genes, so a read error is possible. The CDR3 reads CASSPSGSRDTQYF. DNA of the CDR3: TGTGCCAGCAGCCCGAGCGGGAGCAGAGATACGCAGTATTTT. The V call is TRBV7-6, the J call TRBJ2-3; 8 bases agree with TRBD2. The germline gives CDR1 SGHVS, CDR2 FNYEAQ. The CDR3 runs to 14 residues.

The chain joins TRBV19 to TRBJ1-1; D is possibly TRBD1 (5 bases). Germline V CDR1 and CDR2: LNHDA, SQIVND (reference sequence). V gave up 6 bases and J gave up 1 base, with 15 bases separating them. The CDR3 is 15 residues long. The CDR3 coding sequence is TGTGCCAGTAGCCAGGGCTTCCGCGGGAACACTGAAGCTTTCTTT. Encoded protein: CASSQGFRGNTEAFF. Full variable domain (remainder filled in from reference TRBV19 and TRBJ1-1): DGGITQSPKYLFRKEGQNVTLSCEQNLNHDAMYWYRQDPGQGLRLIYYSQIVNDFQKGDIAEGYSVSREKKESFPLTVTSAQKNPTAFYLCASSQGFRGNTEAFFGQGTRLTVV.

In DNA form, the CDR3 reads TGTGCCAGCAGCCCAGGCAGGAGGGGAAACACCATATATTTT. It encodes CASSPGRRGNTIYF. The chain employs TRBV11-2 and TRBJ1-3; no reliable D call. V was clipped by 5 bases and J by 4 bases, with 12 bases between them. CDR1 and CDR2 from the germline V gene are SGHAT and FQNNGV. The CDR3 contains 14 residues. Full variable domain (outside the CDR3, taken from reference TRBV11-2 and TRBJ1-3): EAGVAQSPRYKIIEKRQSVAFWCNPISGHATLYWYQQILGQGPKLLIQFQNNGVVDDSQLPKDRFSAERLKGVDSTLKIQPAKLEDSAVYLCASSPGRRGNTIYFGEGSWLTVV.

The V gene is TRBV28, the J gene TRBJ2-2, with D perhaps TRBD2 (5 bases). Trimming shortened V by 7 bases and J by 6 bases, and 15 bases separated the two germline ends. Germline CDR1 is MDHEN and CDR2 is SYDVKM. This CDR3 has 14 amino acids. This chain's CDR3 is CASKGSRPPGELFF. The CDR3 DNA sequence: TGTGCCAGCAAAGGGAGCAGGCCCCCCGGGGAGCTGTTTTTT.

The chain combines TRBV5-1 with TRBJ2-3; D remains ambiguous. This CDR3 spans 14 amino acids. Deletions cut 0 bases from V and 0 bases from J, with 5 bases between. CDR1 and CDR2 from the germline V gene are SGHRS and YFSETQ. CDR3 residues: CASSLAQSTDTQYF. CDR3 nucleotides: TGCGCCAGCAGCTTGGCGCAGAGCACAGATACGCAGTATTTT.

As DNA, the CDR3 is TGTGCCTGGAGCCTAGATACGGGGTCACCCCTCCACTTT. As protein: CAWSLDTGSPLHF. The rearrangement joins TRBV30 to TRBJ1-6; D is undetermined. Germline V CDR1 and CDR2: GTSNPN, SVGIG (reference sequence). The V and J ends lost 3 bases and 10 bases respectively, with 13 bases between them. This CDR3 is built from 13 residues.

This rearrangement joins TRBV2 to TRBJ1-4; 8 bases are shared with TRBD1. This CDR3 is built from 14 residues. Germline V gives CDR1 SNHLY, CDR2 FYNNEI. Trimming at V came to 5 bases and at J to 3 bases, leaving 2 bases not matched to a gene. CDR3 sequence (DNA): TGTGCCAGCAGTAAGGACAGGGCTAATGAAAAACTGTTTTTT. As protein: CASSKDRANEKLFF.

The genes are TRBV5-4 and TRBJ1-2; 7 nucleotides agree with TRBD1. Germline lookup yields CDR1 SGHNT and CDR2 YYREEE (reference sequence). The CDR3 totals 14 residues. V was pared by 7 bases and J by 4 bases, with 10 bases of the junction left unmatched. CDR3 protein: CASQTDRAFYGYTF. The CDR3 nucleotides read TGTGCCAGCCAAACCGACAGGGCCTTCTATGGCTACACCTTC.

This chain links TRBV6-5 with TRBJ1-2, with 8 bases identical to TRBD1. The CDR3 is made up of 14 amino acids. V trimming: 11 bases; J trimming: 4 bases; junction bases outside the gene matches: 12. CDR1 is MNHEY, CDR2 SVGAGI, per germline. The CDR3 nucleotides are TGTGCCGCCACCCCCCGGGACAGGCCCTATGGCTACACCTTC. Translated: CAATPRDRPYGYTF.

A few counts support this clone. The rearrangement joins TRBV4-1 to TRBJ1-3; 7 bases line up with TRBD1. The CDR3 contains 17 residues. Germline CDR1 and CDR2: MGHRA and YSYEKL. V gave up 0 bases and J gave up 2 bases; unmatched junction bases: 7. In nucleotides, the CDR3 is TGCGCCAGCAGCCAAGATCCGGGACAGTGGACTGGAAACACCATATATTTT. It yields the protein CASSQDPGQWTGNTIYF.

The J gene is TRBJ2-1, the V gene TRBV7-2, with 7 nucleotides matching TRBD1. CDR1 and CDR2 (germline): SGHTA, FQGNSA. The CDR3 totals 16 residues. V shed 5 bases, J shed 0 bases, and the junction held 7 bases outside the gene matches. Written as DNA, the CDR3 is TGTGCCAGCAGCCCACAGGGACAGATCTCCTACAATGAGCAGTTCTTC. It codes for CASSPQGQISYNEQFF.

V and J are TRBV9 and TRBJ1-3; 7 bases are shared with TRBD1. The germline V gene has CDR1 SGDLS and CDR2 YYNGEE. The length of the CDR3 is 16 residues. Trimming at V came to 3 bases and at J to 0 bases, leaving 6 bases not matched to a gene. CDR3 residues: CASSATEGASGNTIYF. The CDR3 bases are TGTGCCAGCAGCGCTACAGAGGGGGCCTCTGGAAACACCATATATTTT.

This chain joins TRBV12-5 and TRBJ2-7, with D perhaps TRBD1 (5 bases). Trimming pared 1 base from V and 3 bases from J, leaving 7 bases between. This CDR3 has 13 residues. Germline V gene sequence: CDR1 LGHNT, CDR2 FRNRAP. The DNA of the CDR3 is TGTGCTAGTGGTTTGGGGGGCCGCTACGAGCAGTACTTC. Encoded protein: CASGLGGRYEQYF.

The rearrangement links TRBV10-3 to TRBJ1-2; 9 nucleotides align to TRBD1. The trim removed 2 bases at V and 0 bases at J, leaving 7 bases unmatched. This CDR3 has 17 residues. The V gene's germline CDR1 is ENHRY and CDR2 SYGVKD. The CDR3 spells CAISEILGQGSNYGYTF. CDR3 nucleotides: TGTGCCATCAGTGAGATATTGGGACAGGGTTCTAACTATGGCTACACCTTC.

This chain joins TRBV18 and TRBJ1-1; the match to TRBD1 covers 10 bases. J was trimmed by 7 bases and V by 2 bases; bases with no gene match: 7. Germline V gene lookup returns CDR1 KGHSH and CDR2 LQKENI. The CDR3 is made up of 15 amino acids. Written as DNA, the CDR3 is TGTGCCAGCTCACCATTGGGACAGGGGCTGAGTGAAGCTTTCTTT. Residues: CASSPLGQGLSEAFF.

The chain employs TRBV19 and TRBJ1-2, with TRBD1 matching over 12 bases. The CDR3 is 13 amino acids. Germline V gene lookup returns CDR1 LNHDA and CDR2 SQIVND (reference sequence). Trimming removed 8 bases from V and 4 bases from J; junction bases left unmatched: 2. CDR3: CASGTGGVYGYTF. The CDR3 region has the DNA TGTGCCAGTGGGACAGGGGGCGTCTATGGCTACACCTTC.

The V gene is TRBV7-9, the J gene TRBJ1-2; the match to TRBD1 covers 7 bases. This CDR3 comprises 13 residues. Per the germline V gene, CDR1 is SEHNR and CDR2 is FQNEAQ (reference sequence). Losses at the gene ends were 5 bases for V and 5 bases for J; bases not matched to a gene: 5. CDR3 region: CASSTRTGYGYTF. CDR3 bases: TGTGCCAGCAGCACCCGGACAGGTTATGGCTACACCTTC. The full variable domain, completed using reference TRBV7-9 and TRBJ1-2, is DTGVSQNPRHKITKRGQNVTFRCDPISEHNRLYWYRQTLGQGPEFLTYFQNEAQLEKSRLLSDRFSAERPKGSFSTLEIQRTEQGDSAMYLCASSTRTGYGYTFGSGTRLTVV.

V and J are TRBV28 and TRBJ1-1; 10 nucleotides line up with TRBD1. CDR1 MDHEN and CDR2 SYDVKM come from the germline V gene. The V and J ends lost 4 bases and 8 bases, in that order; junction bases with no gene match: 13. The CDR3 extends over 16 amino acids. In nucleotides, the CDR3 is TGTGCCAGCAGTTCCCCCCGACAGGGGGCGGGGGGCGAAGCTTTCTTT. It specifies CASSSPRQGAGGEAFF. The variable domain in full, completed from reference TRBV28 and TRBJ1-1, reads DVKVTQSSRYLVKRTGEKVFLECVQDMDHENMFWYRQDPGLGLRLIYFSYDVKMKEKGDIPEGYSVSREKKERFSLILESASTNQTSMYLCASSSPRQGAGGEAFFGQGTRLTVV.

The chain has TRBV18 and TRBJ1-1, with unresolved D. V was clipped by 5 bases and J by 8 bases, with 15 bases between them. Germline V gene lookup returns CDR1 KGHSH and CDR2 LQKENI. The CDR3 contains 13 residues. The DNA of the CDR3 is TGTGCCAGCTCATCGGGCCTCGAGGGAGAAGCTTTCTTT. Its translation: CASSSGLEGEAFF.

Comment on this clone: Different DNA sequences within this sample yield the same CDR3. The genes are TRBV24-1 and TRBJ2-3; 14 bases fit TRBD2. With 2 bases clipped from V and 1 base from J, the junction kept 1 base outside the gene matches. The CDR3 consists of 17 residues. Looked up from germline, CDR1 is KGHDR and CDR2 is SFDVKD. The CDR3 protein is CATSDSGLAGGTDTQYF. The CDR3 bases are TGTGCCACCAGTGATTCGGGACTAGCGGGAGGCACAGATACGCAGTATTTT.

The chain employs TRBV30 and TRBJ1-2, with D tentatively TRBD1 (6 bases). The CDR3 is made up of 17 amino acids. V lost 2 bases and J 4 bases, leaving 23 bases between the germline ends. Germline V CDR1 and CDR2: GTSNPN, SVGIG (reference sequence). CDR3 protein: CAWSPTVGGQRVYGYTF. Written as DNA, the CDR3 is TGTGCCTGGAGTCCCACCGTAGGGGGTCAAAGGGTCTATGGCTACACCTTC.

The rearrangement uses TRBV7-9 and TRBJ2-1; D is perhaps TRBD2 (5 bases). V lost 5 bases and J 6 bases, leaving 14 bases between the germline ends. The CDR3 is 14 residues long. Per the germline V gene, CDR1 is SEHNR and CDR2 is FQNEAQ (reference sequence). CDR3 in DNA: TGTGCCAGCAGCACCCGGGAAGTCAGCAATGAGCAGTTCTTC. This gives the protein CASSTREVSNEQFF.

The rearrangement uses TRBV24-1 and TRBJ2-1; D possibly corresponds to TRBD2 (6 bases). V was clipped by 3 bases and J by 3 bases, with 8 bases between them. The CDR3 sequence is 14 residues long. Per the germline V gene, CDR1 is KGHDR and CDR2 is SFDVKD. In DNA, the CDR3 is TGTGCCACCAGTGATATGCGGGGCTACAATGAGCAGTTCTTC. It translates to CATSDMRGYNEQFF.

Only a few counts were recorded for this clone. The J gene is TRBJ1-1, the V gene TRBV30; D uncertain. There are 15 residues in the CDR3. Trimming took 0 bases from V and 5 from J, leaving 16 bases between them. Germline CDR1 is GTSNPN and CDR2 is SVGIG (reference sequence). The CDR3 loop is CAWSVKIRAGTEAFF. The CDR3 DNA sequence: TGTGCCTGGAGTGTAAAGATTAGGGCGGGGACTGAAGCTTTCTTT.

This clone occurred a few times. The chain is built from TRBV2 and TRBJ1-2, with D possibly being TRBD1 (5 bases). Germline V gene data show CDR1 as SNHLY and CDR2 as FYNNEI. This CDR3 contains 15 residues. Trimming cost V 5 bases and J 1 base, with 14 bases left between them. CDR3 bases: TGTGCCAGCAGTCCTAGATTTGGACATAACTATGGCTACACCTTC. Translation gives CASSPRFGHNYGYTF.

This clone has a single count. This chain connects TRBV19 to TRBJ1-1; D is uncertain. Germline V gives CDR1 LNHDA, CDR2 SQIVND (reference sequence). The V end lost 3 bases, the J end lost 0 bases, and 8 bases lay between the germline ends. This CDR3 comprises 14 residues. This chain's CDR3 is CASSITTLNTEAFF. The CDR3, as DNA: TGTGCCAGTAGTATTACTACACTGAACACTGAAGCTTTCTTT. The whole variable domain, filled in from reference TRBV19 and TRBJ1-1, reads DGGITQSPKYLFRKEGQNVTLSCEQNLNHDAMYWYRQDPGQGLRLIYYSQIVNDFQKGDIAEGYSVSREKKESFPLTVTSAQKNPTAFYLCASSITTLNTEAFFGQGTRLTVV.

V usage is TRBV4-2 and J usage is TRBJ1-2; D might be TRBD1 (6 bases). Between the trimmed V and J ends, which lost 1 base and 8 bases, there was a span of 17 bases. There are 15 residues in the CDR3. The germline V gene has CDR1 LGHNA and CDR2 YNFKEQ. The CDR3 protein is CASSQGYDQGWGYTF. The CDR3 nucleotides read TGTGCCAGCAGCCAAGGCTATGACCAGGGGTGGGGCTACACCTTC.

The rearrangement uses TRBV5-1 and TRBJ1-2, with TRBD1 as a possible D gene (6 bases). The CDR3 is made up of 16 amino acids. Germline V lookup: CDR1 SGHRS, CDR2 YFSETQ. Trimming stripped 4 bases from V and 0 bases from J, with 16 bases between. The CDR3 region is CASSAPRDKANYGYTF. The CDR3 nucleotides are TGCGCCAGCAGCGCGCCCCGGGACAAAGCTAACTATGGCTACACCTTC.

The rearrangement uses TRBV5-8 and TRBJ1-3; 7 nucleotides match TRBD1. V gave up 4 bases and J gave up 2 bases; unmatched junction bases: 6. CDR1 and CDR2 from the germline V gene are SGHTS and YDEGEE. This CDR3 is built from 15 residues. In DNA, the CDR3 is TGTGCCAGCAGCCCTGAGACAGGGACTGGAAACACCATATATTTT. Its protein is CASSPETGTGNTIYF.

The chain has TRBV11-2 and TRBJ2-5; maybe TRBD1 (6 bases). V shed 5 bases and J shed 1 base, with 11 bases lying between them. The CDR3 extends over 14 amino acids. Germline values: CDR1 SGHAT, CDR2 FQNNGV. CDR3 protein: CASSPGTPQETQYF. Written as DNA, the CDR3 is TGTGCCAGCAGCCCCGGGACACCCCAAGAGACCCAGTACTTC.